In its sample, the clone carrying this T cell receptor (beta chain) was seen once. Its antigen is not known. This sample was taken from a study of cytomegalovirus exposure and HLA in healthy donors. General study points: Later analysis showed TCR association rates varying by HLA locus, highest for DRB1 and lowest for HLA-C. Across all donors, roughly uniform sequencing depth was an assumption of the presence/absence analyses. A few CMV-associated chains proved CMV antigen-specific in vitro.

The PCR contained 60 Vbeta and 13 Jbeta primers. The repertoire was sequenced with immunoSEQ multiplex PCR; TCRdb's copy has only in-frame clones and lacks some. The sample comprises about 210,000 clones, 80% to 90% of which are singletons, and around 0.31% rests with the top ten. This CDR3 region has 16 residues. The V and J ends lost 4 bases and 4 bases respectively, with 18 bases between them. Germline V gene sequence: CDR1 LNHDA, CDR2 SQIVND (reference sequence). The chain carries TRBV19 and TRBJ2-3, with D tentatively TRBD2 (6 bases). Sample: PBMCs. The sequence was obtained from a woman aged 30 to 39 in good health and CMV-seronegative. The CDR3 loop is CASSNAGFLGADTQYF. In nucleotides, the CDR3 is TGTGCCAGTAGTAACGCGGGATTTTTGGGGGCAGATACGCAGTATTTT.